The rows below give T cell receptor beta chains drawn from one sample of a study of T cell clones after liver transplantation. Assay used: immunoSEQ multiplex PCR; TCRdb lists only in-frame clones, some missing. The data hold about 80,000 clones, with nearly 85% observed a single time. This specimen was CD4+ T cells from blood, taken 45 to 46 months after liver transplant. The receptors come from a human patient who received a liver transplant. Some T cells may be provided by the graft donor. CDR3s include the opening cysteine and the closing phenylalanine or tryptophan. A D gene is named only where the DNA matches it firmly. Expanded clones get a size class; other rows say once, few or many, or leave the size out.

TRBJ2-7,13,.,TRBV4-1,.,CASSQEGGYEQYF,TGCGCCAGCAGCCAAGAGGGGGGCTACGAGCAGTACTTC
TRBJ1-2,17,TRBD1,TRBV7-2,once,CASSPMDRGRANYGYTF,TGTGCCAGCAGCCCGATGGACAGGGGAAGAGCTAACTATGGCTACACCTTC
TRBJ2-7,14,.,TRBV18,.,CASSPNTGNYEQYF,TGTGCCAGCTCACCAAATACTGGGAACTACGAGCAGTACTTC
TRBJ1-2,13,.,TRBV28,few,CASSLRQHYGYTF,TGTGCCAGCAGCCTTCGACAGCATTATGGCTACACCTTC
TRBJ2-7,14,.,TRBV27,.,CASSYRDLSYEQYF,TGTGCCAGCAGTTATAGGGACTTGTCCTACGAGCAGTACTTC
TRBJ2-5,15,.,TRBV4-1,.,CASSQDGAGAETQYF,TGCGCCAGCAGCCAAGATGGAGCAGGGGCTGAGACCCAGTACTTC
TRBJ2-7,14,TRBD1,TRBV5-4,once,CASSTTGPPYEQYF,TGTGCCAGCAGCACGACAGGGCCCCCCTACGAGCAGTACTTC
TRBJ1-1,15,.,TRBV7-9,.,CASSSQGRGWTEAFF,TGTGCCAGCAGCTCTCAGGGCCGAGGGTGGACTGAAGCTTTCTTT
TRBJ1-1,13,.,TRBV11-3,few,CASSPTWGAEAFF,TGTGCCAGCAGCCCAACCTGGGGCGCTGAAGCTTTCTTT
TRBJ2-7,12,.,TRBV28,.,CASREATYEQYF,TGTGCCAGCAGGGAAGCCACCTACGAGCAGTACTTC
TRBJ1-2,16,TRBD1,TRBV4-1,.,CASSQDRQGARYGYTF,TGCGCCAGCAGCCAAGATCGACAGGGGGCGCGGTATGGCTACACCTTC
TRBJ2-5,11,.,TRBV29-1,.,CSYWTAETQYF,TGCAGTTACTGGACTGCGGAGACCCAGTACTTC
TRBJ2-2,13,.,TRBV15,.,CATSLGITGELFF,TGTGCCACCAGTTTGGGAATCACCGGGGAGCTGTTTTTT
TRBJ1-1,15,.,TRBV10-1,.,CASSENPGSTEKAFF,TGCGCCAGCAGTGAGAACCCCGGGTCTACAGAAAAGGCTTTCTTT
TRBJ1-1,13,.,TRBV2,.,CASSDDGFTEAFF,TGTGCCAGCAGTGACGACGGGTTCACTGAAGCTTTCTTT
TRBJ2-7,15,.,TRBV6-5,.,CASRQASAISYEQYF,TGTGCCAGCAGACAAGCTAGCGCTATCTCCTACGAGCAGTACTTC
TRBJ2-7,16,TRBD2,TRBV27,.,CASSLHLAGGGYEQYF,TGTGCCAGCAGTTTACATCTAGCGGGAGGAGGGTACGAGCAGTACTTC
TRBJ2-7,17,TRBD2,TRBV15,.,CATSREGKLAGSYEQYF,TGTGCCACCAGCAGGGAGGGGAAACTAGCGGGATCCTACGAGCAGTACTTC
TRBJ2-3,15,TRBD2,TRBV9,.,CASSETGRATDTQYF,TGTGCCAGCAGCGAGACTGGGAGGGCCACAGATACGCAGTATTTT
TRBJ2-3,14,TRBD1,TRBV19,once,CASGRTGFTDTQYF,TGTGCCAGTGGAAGGACAGGATTTACAGATACGCAGTATTTT